The next 9 T cell receptor beta chains were all read from a single sample in a study of blood T cell repertoires in COVID-19. Repertoires were generated with immunoSEQ multiplex PCR, while TCRdb's copy carries only in-frame clones and drops some. Of fewer than 250,000 clones in the sample, 75% to 90% were seen once. What was sequenced was peripheral blood. These receptors all come from a man between 40 and 49 years old with acute or convalescent COVID-19.

This rearrangement joins TRBV5-5 to TRBJ1-1; maybe TRBD1 (5 bases). The CDR3 contains 15 residues. CDR1 is SGHKS and CDR2 is YYEKEE in the germline V gene (reference sequence). Trimming left V 0 bases short and J 4 bases short, with 13 bases between. CDR3 nucleotides: TGTGCCAGCAGCTTGGAGCAGGGTATCGTCACTGAAGCTTTCTTT. As protein: CASSLEQGIVTEAFF.

The J gene is TRBJ2-1, the V gene TRBV29-1, with 10 bases fitting TRBD1. The CDR3 is 13 residues long. The germline V gene has CDR1 SQVTM and CDR2 ANQGSEA. After removal of 7 bases from V and 3 bases from J, the junction contained 3 bases not matched to a gene. Here the CDR3 reads CSGDRGHYNEQFF. For the CDR3, the DNA is TGCAGCGGTGACAGGGGGCACTACAATGAGCAGTTCTTC.

Turning to this clone: At one boundary the junction diverges from the germline segment, which might be a read error. V is TRBV7-7 and J is TRBJ1-2; TRBD1 agrees at 10 bases. Germline loops: CDR1 SSHAT, CDR2 FNYEAQ (reference sequence). The CDR3 extends over 16 amino acids. The CDR3 protein is CASSFYGQGGSYGYTF. The CDR3 DNA sequence: TGTGCTAGCAGCTTCTACGGACAGGGGGGAAGCTATGGCTACACCTTC. Using reference TRBV7-7 and TRBJ1-2 for the parts outside the CDR3, the full variable domain is GAGVSQSPRYKVTKRGQDVTLRCDPISSHATLYWYQQALGQGPEFLTYFNYEAQPDKSGLPSDRFSAERPEGSISTLTIQRTEQRDSAMYRCASSFYGQGGSYGYTFGSGTRLTVV.

This clone was detected once. The chain uses TRBV15 and TRBJ2-7, with 12 positions matching TRBD2. This CDR3 comprises 15 residues. V lost 3 bases and J lost 6; bases outside the gene matches: 6. Germline CDR1 reads LNHNV; CDR2 reads YYDKDF (reference sequence). The CDR3: CATSSPSGREVEQYF. CDR3 DNA: TGTGCCACCAGCAGTCCTAGCGGGAGGGAGGTCGAGCAGTACTTC.

The CDR3 DNA reads TGTGCCAGCGGGAGGGGGGACACTGAAGCTTTCTTT. It encodes CASGRGDTEAFF. The chain links TRBV6-5 to TRBJ1-1, with a tentative D call TRBD1 (6 bases). The V and J ends lost 8 bases and 3 bases respectively, with 10 bases between them. The CDR3 sequence is 12 residues long. The V gene's germline CDR1 is MNHEY and CDR2 SVGAGI.

The gene calls are TRBV12-3 or TRBV12-4 and TRBJ1-4; the D is unclear. CDR3 length: 12 residues. V dropped 3 bases and J dropped 6 bases, with 5 bases sitting between them. The CDR3 DNA reads TGTGCCAGCAGTTTCACGGATGAAAAACTGTTTTTT. Translation gives CASSFTDEKLFF.

The rearrangement joins TRBV5-5 to TRBJ2-3; TRBD2 is a possible D gene (5 bases). The CDR3 has 15 amino acids. The V gene's germline CDR1 is SGHKS and CDR2 YYEKEE (reference sequence). Trimming cost V 0 bases and J 1 base, with 9 bases left between them. CDR3 sequence (DNA): TGTGCCAGCAGCTTGGGGCTAGCCGGCACAGATACGCAGTATTTT. It encodes CASSLGLAGTDTQYF.

The chain uses TRBV10-3 and TRBJ1-2; D is unclear. Germline CDR1 ENHRY, CDR2 SYGVKD. The germline V and J ends were trimmed by 6 bases and 8 bases, with 19 bases remaining between them. CDR3 length: 14 residues. CDR3 residues: CAISRGVGSIGYTF. CDR3 coding DNA: TGTGCCATCAGCCGCGGGGTGGGGTCGATAGGCTACACCTTC.

The V call is TRBV4-1, the J call TRBJ1-2; 7 bases agree with TRBD1. Germline V gene data show CDR1 as MGHRA and CDR2 as YSYEKL. This CDR3 has 17 amino acids. V lost 2 bases, J lost 4 bases, and 13 bases stayed unmatched. The CDR3 here is CASSQLRLTGATYGYTF. The DNA of the CDR3 is TGCGCCAGCAGCCAACTCCGGCTCACAGGGGCTACCTATGGCTACACCTTC.